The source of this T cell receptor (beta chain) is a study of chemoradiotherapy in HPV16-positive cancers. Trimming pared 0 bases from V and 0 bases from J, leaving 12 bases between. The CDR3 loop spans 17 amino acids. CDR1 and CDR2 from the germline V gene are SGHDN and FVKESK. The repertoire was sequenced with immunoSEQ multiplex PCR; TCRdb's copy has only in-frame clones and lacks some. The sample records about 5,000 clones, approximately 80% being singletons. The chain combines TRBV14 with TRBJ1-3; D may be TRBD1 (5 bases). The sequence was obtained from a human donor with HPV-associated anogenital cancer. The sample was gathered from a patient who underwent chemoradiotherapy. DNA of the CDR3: TGTGCCAGCAGCCAAGATATGGGGACTCTCTCTGGAAACACCATATATTTT. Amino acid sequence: CASSQDMGTLSGNTIYF. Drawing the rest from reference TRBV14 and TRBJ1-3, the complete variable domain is EAGVTQFPSHSVIEKGQTVTLRCDPISGHDNLYWYRRVMGKEIKFLLHFVKESKQDESGMPNNRFLAERTGGTYSTLKVQPAELEDSGVYFCASSQDMGTLSGNTIYFGEGSWLTVV.